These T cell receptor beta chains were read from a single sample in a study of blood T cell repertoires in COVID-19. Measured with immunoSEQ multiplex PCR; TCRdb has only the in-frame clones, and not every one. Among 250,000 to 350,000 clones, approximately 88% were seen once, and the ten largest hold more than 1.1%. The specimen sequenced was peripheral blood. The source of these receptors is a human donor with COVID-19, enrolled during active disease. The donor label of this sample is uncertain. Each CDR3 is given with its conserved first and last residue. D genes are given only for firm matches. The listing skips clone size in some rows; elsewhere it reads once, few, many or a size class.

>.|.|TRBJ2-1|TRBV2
TGTGCCAGCACCACGACTAGAATGACTTACAATGAGCAGTTCTTC
CASTTTRMTYNEQFF
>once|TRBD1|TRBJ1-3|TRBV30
TGTGCCGGGACAGGCTACTCTGGAAACACCATATATTTT
CAGTGYSGNTIYF
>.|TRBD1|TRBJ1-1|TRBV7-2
TGTGCCAGCAGCCCAACCTTAACAGGGGGAGGGACTGAAGCTTTCTTT
CASSPTLTGGGTEAFF
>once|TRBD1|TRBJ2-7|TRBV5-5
TGTGCCAGCAGCTTCAACCGGGACAGTACCTACGAGCAGTACTTC
CASSFNRDSTYEQYF
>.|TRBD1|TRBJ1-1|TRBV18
TGTGCCAGCTCACCGAGGACAGGGGGCGTGAACACTGAAGCTTTCTTT
CASSPRTGGVNTEAFF
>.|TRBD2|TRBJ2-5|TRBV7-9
TGTGCCAGCAGCTTGGCCGGGACTAGGCAAGAGACCCAGTACTTC
CASSLAGTRQETQYF
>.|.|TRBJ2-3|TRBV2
TGTGCCAGCAGTTTCTACAGAAGCACAGATACGCAGTATTTT
CASSFYRSTDTQYF
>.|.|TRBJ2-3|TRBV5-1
TGCGCCAGCAGCTTGGAAGGGGGTGGGGATACGCAGTATTTT
CASSLEGGGDTQYF
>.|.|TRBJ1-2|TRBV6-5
TGTGCCACCTATTCCCGAGCGGGGGGGATATTGTCCTTC
CATYSRAGGILSF
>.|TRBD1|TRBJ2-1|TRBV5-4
TGTGCCAGCAGCAGACCGGGACAGGCCTACAATGAGCAGTTCTTC
CASSRPGQAYNEQFF
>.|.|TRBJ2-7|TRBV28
TGTGCCAGCCCCCCGGGCGCACAGGATAGAAATTTCTACGAGCAGTACTTC
CASPPGAQDRNFYEQYF
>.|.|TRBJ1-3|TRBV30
TGTGCCTGGAGCGCGGGCTTTGGAAACACCATATATTTT
CAWSAGFGNTIYF
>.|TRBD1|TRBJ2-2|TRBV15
TGTGCCACGACCAGGGGCCTCGGGACAGGGGGTAGCACGGGGAGGCTGTTTTTT
CATTRGLGTGGSTGRLFF
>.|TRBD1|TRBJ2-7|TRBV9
TGTGCCAGCAGCCAGGGGGCTAGCTCCTACGAGCAGTACTTC
CASSQGASSYEQYF
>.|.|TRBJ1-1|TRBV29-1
TGCAGCGTTGACGGGCGGGGTGAAGCTTTCTTT
CSVDGRGEAFF
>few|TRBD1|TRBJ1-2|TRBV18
TGTGCCAGCGCAAGTGCGGGACAGGGGGCCGTCGGCGGCTACACCTTC
CASASAGQGAVGGYTF
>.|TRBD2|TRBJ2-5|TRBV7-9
TGTGCCAGCGGGTGGAGGGCCGGGGGGGAGACCCAGTACTTC
CASGWRAGGETQYF